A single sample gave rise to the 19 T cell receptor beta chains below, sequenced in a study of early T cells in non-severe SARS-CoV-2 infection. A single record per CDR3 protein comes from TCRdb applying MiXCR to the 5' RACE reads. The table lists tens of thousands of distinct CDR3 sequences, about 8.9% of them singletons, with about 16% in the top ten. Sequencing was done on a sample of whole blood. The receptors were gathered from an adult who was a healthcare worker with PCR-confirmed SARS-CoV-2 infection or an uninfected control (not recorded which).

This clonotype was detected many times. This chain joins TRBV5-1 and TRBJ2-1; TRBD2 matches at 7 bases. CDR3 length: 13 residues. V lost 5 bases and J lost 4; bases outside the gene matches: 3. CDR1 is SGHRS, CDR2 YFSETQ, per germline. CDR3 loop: CASRLAVYNEQFF. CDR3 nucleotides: TGCGCCAGCAGGCTAGCGGTTTACAATGAGCAGTTCTTC.

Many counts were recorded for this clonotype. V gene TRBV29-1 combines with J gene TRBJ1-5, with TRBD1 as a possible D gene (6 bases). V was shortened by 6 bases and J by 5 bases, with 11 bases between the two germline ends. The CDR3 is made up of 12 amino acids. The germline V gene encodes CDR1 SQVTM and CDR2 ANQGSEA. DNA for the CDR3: TGCAGCGTGGGGGCGAGGGATCAGCCCCAGCATTTT. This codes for CSVGARDQPQHF.

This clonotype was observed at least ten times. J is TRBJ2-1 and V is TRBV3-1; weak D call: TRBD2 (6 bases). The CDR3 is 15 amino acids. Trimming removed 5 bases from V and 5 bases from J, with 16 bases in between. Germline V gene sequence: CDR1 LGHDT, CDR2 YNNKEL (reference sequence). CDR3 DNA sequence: TGTGCCAGCAGCAGAGGGGCGGGAACTAACAATGAGCAGTTCTTC. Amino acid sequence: CASSRGAGTNNEQFF.

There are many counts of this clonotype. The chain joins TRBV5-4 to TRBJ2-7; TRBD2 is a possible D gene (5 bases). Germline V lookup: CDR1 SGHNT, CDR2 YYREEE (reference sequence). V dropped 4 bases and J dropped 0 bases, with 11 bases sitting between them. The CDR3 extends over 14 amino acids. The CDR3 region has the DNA TGTGCCAGCAGCCGTAGCGAAAGCTCCTACGAGCAGTACTTC. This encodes CASSRSESSYEQYF.

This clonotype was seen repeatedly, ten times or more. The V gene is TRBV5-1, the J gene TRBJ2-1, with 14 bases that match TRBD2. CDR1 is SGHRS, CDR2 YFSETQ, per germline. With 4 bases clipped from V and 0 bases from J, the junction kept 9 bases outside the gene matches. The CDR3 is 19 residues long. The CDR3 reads CASSRGLAGAPISYNEQFF. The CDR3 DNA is TGCGCCAGCAGCAGGGGACTAGCGGGAGCACCTATCTCCTACAATGAGCAGTTCTTC.

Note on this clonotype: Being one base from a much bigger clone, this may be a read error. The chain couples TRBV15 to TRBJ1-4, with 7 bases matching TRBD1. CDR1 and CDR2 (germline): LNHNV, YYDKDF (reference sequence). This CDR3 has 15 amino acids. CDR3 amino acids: CAISSSGGSNEKLFF. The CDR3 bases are TGTGCCATCAGCAGTTCAGGGGGAAGTAATGAAAAACTGTTTTTT.

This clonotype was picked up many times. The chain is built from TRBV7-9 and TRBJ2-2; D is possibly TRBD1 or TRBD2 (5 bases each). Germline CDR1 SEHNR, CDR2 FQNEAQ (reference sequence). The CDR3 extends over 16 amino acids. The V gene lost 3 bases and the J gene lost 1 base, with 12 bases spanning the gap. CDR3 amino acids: CASSFSEQGNTGELFF. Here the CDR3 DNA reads TGTGCCAGCAGCTTTAGCGAGCAGGGGAACACCGGGGAGCTGTTTTTT.

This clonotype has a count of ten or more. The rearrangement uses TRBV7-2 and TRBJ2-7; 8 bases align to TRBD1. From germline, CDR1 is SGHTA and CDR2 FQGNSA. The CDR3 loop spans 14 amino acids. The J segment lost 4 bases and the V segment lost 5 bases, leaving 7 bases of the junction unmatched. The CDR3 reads CASSARQGRYEQYF. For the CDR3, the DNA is TGTGCCAGCAGCGCCCGACAGGGGAGGTACGAGCAGTACTTC.

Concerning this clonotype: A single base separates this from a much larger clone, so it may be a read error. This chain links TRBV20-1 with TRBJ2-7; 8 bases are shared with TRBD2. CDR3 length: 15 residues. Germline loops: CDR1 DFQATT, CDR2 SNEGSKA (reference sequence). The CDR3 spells CGARRGVGTSYEQYF. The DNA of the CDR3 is TGCGGTGCTAGACGGGGCGTAGGGACTAGCTACGAGCAGTACTTC.

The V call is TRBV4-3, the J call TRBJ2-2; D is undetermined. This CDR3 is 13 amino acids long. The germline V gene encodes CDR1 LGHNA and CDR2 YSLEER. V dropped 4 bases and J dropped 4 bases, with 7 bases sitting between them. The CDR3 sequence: CASSRGGTGELFF. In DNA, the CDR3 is TGCGCCAGCAGCCGGGGTGGCACCGGGGAGCTGTTTTTT.

Here the CDR3 DNA reads TGCAGTGCTAGTTACACAGTAGATAGCAATCAGCCCCAGCATTTT. Encoded protein: CSASYTVDSNQPQHF. This chain links TRBV20-1 with TRBJ1-5, with no clear D. This CDR3 has 15 amino acids. Trimming shortened V by 3 bases and J by 0 bases, and 12 bases separated the two germline ends. The germline gives CDR1 DFQATT, CDR2 SNEGSKA (reference sequence).

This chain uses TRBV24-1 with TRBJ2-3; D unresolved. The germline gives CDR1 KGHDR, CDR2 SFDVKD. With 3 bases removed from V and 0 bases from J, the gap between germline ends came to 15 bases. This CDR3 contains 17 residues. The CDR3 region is CATSDPARPTSTDTQYF. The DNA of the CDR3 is TGTGCCACCAGTGATCCAGCGCGACCAACTAGCACAGATACGCAGTATTTT.

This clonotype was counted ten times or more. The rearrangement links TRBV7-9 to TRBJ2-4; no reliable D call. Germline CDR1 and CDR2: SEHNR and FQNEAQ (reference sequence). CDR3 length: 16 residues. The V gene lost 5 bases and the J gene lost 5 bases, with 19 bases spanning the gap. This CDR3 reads CASSLYPRREENIQYF. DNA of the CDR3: TGTGCCAGCAGCCTATATCCGCGCAGAGAAGAAAACATTCAGTACTTC.

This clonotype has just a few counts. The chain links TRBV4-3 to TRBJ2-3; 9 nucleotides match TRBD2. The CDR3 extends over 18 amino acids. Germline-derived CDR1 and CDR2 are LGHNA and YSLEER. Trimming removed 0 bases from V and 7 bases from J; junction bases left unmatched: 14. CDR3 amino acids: CASSQDPEAGGSEYTQYF. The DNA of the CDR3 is TGCGCCAGCAGCCAAGATCCCGAAGCGGGAGGTTCTGAGTATACGCAGTATTTT.

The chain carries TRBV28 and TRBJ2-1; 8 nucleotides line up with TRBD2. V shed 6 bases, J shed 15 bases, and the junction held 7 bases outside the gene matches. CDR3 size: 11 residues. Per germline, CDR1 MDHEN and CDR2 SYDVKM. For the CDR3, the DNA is TGTGCCAGCAGGGAGGGACTAGAGGTGTTCTTC. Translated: CASREGLEVFF.

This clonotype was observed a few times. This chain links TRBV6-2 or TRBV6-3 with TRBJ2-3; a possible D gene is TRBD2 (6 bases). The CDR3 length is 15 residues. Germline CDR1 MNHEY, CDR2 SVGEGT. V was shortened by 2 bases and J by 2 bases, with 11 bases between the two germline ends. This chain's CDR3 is CASSYDRTNTDTQYF. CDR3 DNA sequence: TGTGCCAGCAGTTACGACCGGACTAACACAGATACGCAGTATTTT.

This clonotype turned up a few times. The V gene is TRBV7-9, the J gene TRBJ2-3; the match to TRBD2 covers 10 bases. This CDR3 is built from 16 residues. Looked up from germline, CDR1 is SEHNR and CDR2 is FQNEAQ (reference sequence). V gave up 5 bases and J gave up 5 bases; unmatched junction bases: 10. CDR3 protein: CASSLSSGRGRDTQYF. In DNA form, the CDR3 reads TGTGCCAGCAGCCTTTCGAGCGGGAGGGGCCGAGATACGCAGTATTTT. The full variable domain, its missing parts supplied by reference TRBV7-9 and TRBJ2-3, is DTGVSQNPRHKITKRGQNVTFRCDPISEHNRLYWYRQTLGQGPEFLTYFQNEAQLEKSRLLSDRFSAERPKGSFSTLEIQRTEQGDSAMYLCASSLSSGRGRDTQYFGPGTRLTVL.

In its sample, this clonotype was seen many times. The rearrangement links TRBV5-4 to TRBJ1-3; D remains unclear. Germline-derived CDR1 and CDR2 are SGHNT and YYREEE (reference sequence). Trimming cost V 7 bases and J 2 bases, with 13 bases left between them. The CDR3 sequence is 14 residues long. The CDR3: CASSTGGPGNTIYF. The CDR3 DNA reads TGTGCCAGCTCTACGGGCGGACCTGGAAACACCATATATTTT.

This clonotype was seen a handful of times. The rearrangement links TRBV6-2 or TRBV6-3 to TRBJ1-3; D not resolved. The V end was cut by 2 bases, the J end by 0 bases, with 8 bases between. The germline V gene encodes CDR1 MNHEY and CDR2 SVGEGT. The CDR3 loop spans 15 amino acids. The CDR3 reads CASSYGTASGNTIYF. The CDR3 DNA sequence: TGTGCCAGCAGTTACGGTACGGCCTCTGGAAACACCATATATTTT.